The 3 T cell receptor beta chains given below trace back to one sample, sequenced in a study of PD-1 blockade in classical Hodgkin lymphoma. Relapses following autologous stem cell transplantation were seen in all patients, with brentuximab vedotin exposure varying. Sequencing was performed with immunoSEQ multiplex PCR; in TCRdb, only in-frame clones are kept and a portion is missing. This repertoire shows some 84,000 clones, 85% to 95% found once; its top ten account for under 3%. This material consisted of peripheral blood mononuclear cells (PBMCs), taken before the second cycle of nivolumab. The receptors come from a human donor with classical Hodgkin lymphoma.

The chain is built from TRBV5-1 and TRBJ2-1; tentatively, D is TRBD1 (6 bases). The germline V gene encodes CDR1 SGHRS and CDR2 YFSETQ. The CDR3 sequence is 13 residues long. Trimming pared 4 bases from V and 10 bases from J, leaving 15 bases between. In nucleotides, the CDR3 is TGCGCCAGCAGCCCAACAACAGGGTACGAGCAGTTCTTC. This codes for CASSPTTGYEQFF.

V and J are TRBV11-3 and TRBJ2-3; 7 bases are a match to TRBD2. V lost 2 bases, J lost 4 bases, and 15 bases stayed unmatched. The CDR3 spans 18 residues. Germline V lookup: CDR1 SGHNT, CDR2 YENEEA. The CDR3 DNA reads TGTGCCAGCAGCTTAACGAACCAAGCGGGATCAGCGCCAGATACGCAGTATTTT. As protein: CASSLTNQAGSAPDTQYF.

The chain couples TRBV27 to TRBJ1-1; 8 nucleotides match TRBD1. CDR3 size: 14 residues. The germline V gene has CDR1 MNHEY and CDR2 SMNVEV (reference sequence). V lost 5 bases to trimming and J lost 6 bases; unmatched junction nucleotides: 8. CDR3 nucleotides: TGTGCCAGCAGTCCCCGCCAGGGACAGGCTGAAGCTTTCTTT. Protein: CASSPRQGQAEAFF.